This TCR beta chain is from a study of blood T cell repertoires in COVID-19. Repertoires were generated with immunoSEQ multiplex PCR, while TCRdb's copy carries only in-frame clones and drops some. Of hundreds of thousands of clones in the sample, roughly nine tenths are singletons; the top ten hold around 8%. Adults between roughly 18 and 95 years of age took part from about 24 US areas. Resolution of symptoms, clearance, or two negative PCRs was present in recovered Cohort 3 donors. Sequencing was done on a sample of PBMCs or T cells enriched from blood (not recorded which). The receptor was derived from a woman aged 60-70 years who had recovered from COVID-19.

The CDR3 DNA is TGTGCCAGCAGCTATGGACAGGGGAGTCTTGGCTACACCTTC. It codes for CASSYGQGSLGYTF. The rearrangement links TRBV6-5 to TRBJ1-2, with 9 positions matching TRBD1. The CDR3 is 14 amino acids. V trimming: 6 bases; J trimming: 7 bases; junction bases outside the gene matches: 9. CDR1 and CDR2 from the germline V gene are MNHEY and SVGAGI.